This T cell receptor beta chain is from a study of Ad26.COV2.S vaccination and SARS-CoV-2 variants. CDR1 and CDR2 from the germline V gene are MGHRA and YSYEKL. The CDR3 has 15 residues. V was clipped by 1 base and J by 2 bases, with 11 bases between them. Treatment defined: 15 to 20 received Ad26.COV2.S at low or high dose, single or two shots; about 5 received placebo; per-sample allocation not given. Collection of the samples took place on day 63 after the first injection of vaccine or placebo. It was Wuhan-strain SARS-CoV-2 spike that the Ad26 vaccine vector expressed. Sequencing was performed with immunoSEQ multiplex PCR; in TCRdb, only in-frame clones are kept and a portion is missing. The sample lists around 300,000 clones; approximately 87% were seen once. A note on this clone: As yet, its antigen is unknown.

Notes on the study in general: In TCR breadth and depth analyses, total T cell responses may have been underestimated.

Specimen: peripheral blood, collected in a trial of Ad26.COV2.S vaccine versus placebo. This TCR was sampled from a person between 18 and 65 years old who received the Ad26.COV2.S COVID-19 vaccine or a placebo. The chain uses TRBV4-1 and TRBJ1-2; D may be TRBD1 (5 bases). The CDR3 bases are TGCGCCAGCAGCCAAGTCACAGGCGAAAACTATGGCTACACCTTC. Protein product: CASSQVTGENYGYTF.